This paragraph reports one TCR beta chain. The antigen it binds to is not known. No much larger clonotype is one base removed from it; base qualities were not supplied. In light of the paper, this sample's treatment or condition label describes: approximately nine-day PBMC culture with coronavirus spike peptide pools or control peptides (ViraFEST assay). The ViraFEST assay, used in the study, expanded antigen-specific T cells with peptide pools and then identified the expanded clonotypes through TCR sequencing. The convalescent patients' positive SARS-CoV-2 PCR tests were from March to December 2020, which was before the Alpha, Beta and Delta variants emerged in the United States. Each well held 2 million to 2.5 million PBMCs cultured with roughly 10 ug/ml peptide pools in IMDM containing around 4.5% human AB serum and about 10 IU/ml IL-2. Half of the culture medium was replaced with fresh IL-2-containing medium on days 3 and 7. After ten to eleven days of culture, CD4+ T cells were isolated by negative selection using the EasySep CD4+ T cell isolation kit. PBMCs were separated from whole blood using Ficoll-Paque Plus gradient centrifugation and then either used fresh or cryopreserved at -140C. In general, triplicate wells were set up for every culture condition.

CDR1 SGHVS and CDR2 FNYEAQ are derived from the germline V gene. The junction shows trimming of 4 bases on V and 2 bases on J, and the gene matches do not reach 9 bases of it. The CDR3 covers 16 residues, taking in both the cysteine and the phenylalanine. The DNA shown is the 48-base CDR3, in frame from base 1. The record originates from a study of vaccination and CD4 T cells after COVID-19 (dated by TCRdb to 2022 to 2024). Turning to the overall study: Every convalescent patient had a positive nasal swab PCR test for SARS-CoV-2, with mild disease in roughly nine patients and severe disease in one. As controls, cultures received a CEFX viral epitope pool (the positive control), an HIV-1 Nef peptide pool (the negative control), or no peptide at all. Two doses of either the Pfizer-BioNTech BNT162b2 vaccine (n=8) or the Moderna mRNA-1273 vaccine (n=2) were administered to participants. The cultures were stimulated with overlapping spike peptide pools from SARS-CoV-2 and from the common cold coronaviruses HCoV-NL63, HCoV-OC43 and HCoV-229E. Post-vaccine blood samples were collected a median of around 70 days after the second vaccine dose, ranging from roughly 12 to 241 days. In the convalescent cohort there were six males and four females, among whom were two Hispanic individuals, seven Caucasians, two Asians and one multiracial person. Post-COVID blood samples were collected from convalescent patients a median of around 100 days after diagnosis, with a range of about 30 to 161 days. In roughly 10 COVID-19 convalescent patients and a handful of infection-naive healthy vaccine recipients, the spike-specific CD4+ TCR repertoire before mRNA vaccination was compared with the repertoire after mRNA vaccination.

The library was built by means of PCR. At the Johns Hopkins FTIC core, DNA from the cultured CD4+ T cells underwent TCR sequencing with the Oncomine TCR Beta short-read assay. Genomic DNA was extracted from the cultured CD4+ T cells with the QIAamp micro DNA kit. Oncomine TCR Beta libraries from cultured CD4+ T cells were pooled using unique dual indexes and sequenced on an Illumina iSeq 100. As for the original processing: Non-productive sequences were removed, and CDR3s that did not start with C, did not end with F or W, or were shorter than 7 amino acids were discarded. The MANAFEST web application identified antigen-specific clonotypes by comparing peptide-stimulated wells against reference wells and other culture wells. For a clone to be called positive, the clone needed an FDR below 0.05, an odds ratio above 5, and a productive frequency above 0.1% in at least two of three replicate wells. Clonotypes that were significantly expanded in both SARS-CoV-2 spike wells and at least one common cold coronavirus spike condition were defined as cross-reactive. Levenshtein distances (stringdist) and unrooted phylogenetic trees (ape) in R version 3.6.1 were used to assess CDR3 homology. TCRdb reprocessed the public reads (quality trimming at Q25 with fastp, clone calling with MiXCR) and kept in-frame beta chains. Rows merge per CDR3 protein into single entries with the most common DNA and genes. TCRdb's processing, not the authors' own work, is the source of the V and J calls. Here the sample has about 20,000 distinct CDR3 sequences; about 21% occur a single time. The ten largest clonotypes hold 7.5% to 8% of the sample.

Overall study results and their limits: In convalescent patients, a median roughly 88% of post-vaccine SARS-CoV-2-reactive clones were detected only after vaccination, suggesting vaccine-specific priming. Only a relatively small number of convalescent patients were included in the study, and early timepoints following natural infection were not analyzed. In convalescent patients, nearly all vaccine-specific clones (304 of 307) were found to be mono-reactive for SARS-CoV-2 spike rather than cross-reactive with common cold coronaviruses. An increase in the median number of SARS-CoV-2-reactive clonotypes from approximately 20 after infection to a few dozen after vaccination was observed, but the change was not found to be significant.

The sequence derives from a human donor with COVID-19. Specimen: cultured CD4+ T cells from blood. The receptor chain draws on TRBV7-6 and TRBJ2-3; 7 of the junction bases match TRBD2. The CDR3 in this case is CASSSEAGTNTDTQYF. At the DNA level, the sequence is TGTGCCAGCAGCTCTGAGGCCGGGACTAACACAGATACGCAGTATTTT.